This record looks at one T cell receptor beta chain sequence and its context. Its antigen is not identified. These data originate in a study of early T cells in non-severe SARS-CoV-2 infection. Across the study: Alpha and beta chains were unpaired, from unsorted whole-blood bulk RNA.

Per germline, CDR1 LNHNV and CDR2 YYDKDF (reference sequence). CDR3 length: 17 amino acids. The ends lost 1 base at V and 0 bases at J; junction bases unmatched: 5. Overall study findings and caveats: Comparison of clonotypes with VDJdb favored anti-spike CD8 responses while missing private and CD4 specificities.

Individual cDNA molecules received unique molecular identifiers. TCRdb recomputed calls from the 5' RACE reads with MiXCR, one row per CDR3 protein. The repertoire consists of approximately 58,000 distinct CDR3 sequences, with 9.5% to 15% occurring once and the leading ten covering around 2.6%. The sample in question was whole blood, obtained at baseline. The chain recombines TRBV15 with TRBJ2-3; 9 positions match TRBD2. The origin of this receptor is an adult who was a healthcare worker with PCR-confirmed SARS-CoV-2 infection or an uninfected control (not recorded which). This chain's CDR3 is CATSRGGLAASTDTQYF. As DNA, the CDR3 is TGTGCCACCAGCAGAGGGGGACTAGCTGCTAGCACAGATACGCAGTATTTT.